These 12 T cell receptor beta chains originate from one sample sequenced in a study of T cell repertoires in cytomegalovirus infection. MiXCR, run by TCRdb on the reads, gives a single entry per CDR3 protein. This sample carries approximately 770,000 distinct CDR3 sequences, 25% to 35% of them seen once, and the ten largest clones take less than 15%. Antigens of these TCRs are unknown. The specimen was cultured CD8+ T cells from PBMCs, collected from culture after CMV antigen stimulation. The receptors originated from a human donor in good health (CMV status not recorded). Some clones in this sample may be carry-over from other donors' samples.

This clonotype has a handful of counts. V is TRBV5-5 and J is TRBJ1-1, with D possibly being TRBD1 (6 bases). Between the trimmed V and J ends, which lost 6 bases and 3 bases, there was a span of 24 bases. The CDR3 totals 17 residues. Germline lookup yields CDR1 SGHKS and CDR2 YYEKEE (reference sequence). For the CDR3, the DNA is TGTGCCAGCAACCCTTGGGGCCATGGCGCAGGGGACACTGAAGCTTTCTTT. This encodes CASNPWGHGAGDTEAFF.

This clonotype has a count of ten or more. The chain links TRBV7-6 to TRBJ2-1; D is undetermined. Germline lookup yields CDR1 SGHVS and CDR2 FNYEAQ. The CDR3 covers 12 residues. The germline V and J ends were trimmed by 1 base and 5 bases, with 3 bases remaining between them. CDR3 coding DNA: TGTGCCAGCAGCTTAGGAAACAATGAGCAGTTCTTC. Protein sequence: CASSLGNNEQFF.

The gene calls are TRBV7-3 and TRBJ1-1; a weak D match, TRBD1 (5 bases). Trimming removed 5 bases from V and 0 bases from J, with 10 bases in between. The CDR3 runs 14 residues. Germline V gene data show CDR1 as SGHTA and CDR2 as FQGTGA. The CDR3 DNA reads TGTGCCAGCAGCCTAGACAGCATGAACACTGAAGCTTTCTTT. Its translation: CASSLDSMNTEAFF. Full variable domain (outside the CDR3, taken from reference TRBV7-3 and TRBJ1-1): GAGVSQTPSNKVTEKGKYVELRCDPISGHTALYWYRQSLGQGPEFLIYFQGTGAADDSGLPNDRFFAVRPEGSVSTLKIQRTERGDSAVYLCASSLDSMNTEAFFGQGTRLTVV.

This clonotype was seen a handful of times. The CDR3 is CASSDRTSSNQPQHF. CDR3 nucleotides: TGTGCCAGCAGTGACAGGACCTCTTCCAATCAGCCCCAGCATTTT. The chain has TRBV28 and TRBJ1-5; a weak D match, TRBD1 (6 bases). Per the germline V gene, CDR1 is MDHEN and CDR2 is SYDVKM. Trimming cost V 5 bases and J 3 bases, with 14 bases left between them. The length of the CDR3 is 15 residues. Supplemented by reference TRBV28 and TRBJ1-5, the full variable domain reads DVKVTQSSRYLVKRTGEKVFLECVQDMDHENMFWYRQDPGLGLRLIYFSYDVKMKEKGDIPEGYSVSREKKERFSLILESASTNQTSMYLCASSDRTSSNQPQHFGDGTRLSIL.

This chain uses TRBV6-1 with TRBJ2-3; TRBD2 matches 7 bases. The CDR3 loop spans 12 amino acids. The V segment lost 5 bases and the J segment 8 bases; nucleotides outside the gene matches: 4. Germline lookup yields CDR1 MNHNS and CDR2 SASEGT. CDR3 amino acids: CASSSGVGTQYF. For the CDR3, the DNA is TGTGCCAGCAGTAGCGGGGTTGGTACGCAGTATTTT.

The CDR3 is CASSVTGMNTEAFF. The CDR3 nucleotides are TGTGCCAGCTCAGTGACAGGGATGAACACTGAAGCTTTCTTT. The chain uses TRBV18 and TRBJ1-1; 7 nucleotides line up with TRBD1. The CDR3 is made up of 14 amino acids. Germline lookup yields CDR1 KGHSH and CDR2 LQKENI. The V segment lost 5 bases and the J segment 0 bases; nucleotides outside the gene matches: 3.

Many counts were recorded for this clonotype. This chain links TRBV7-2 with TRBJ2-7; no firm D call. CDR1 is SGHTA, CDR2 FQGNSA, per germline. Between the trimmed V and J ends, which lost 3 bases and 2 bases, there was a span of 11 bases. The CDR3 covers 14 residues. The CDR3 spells CASSLGLATYEQYV. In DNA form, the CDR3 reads TGTGCCAGCAGCTTGGGTCTTGCGACCTACGAGCAGTACGTC.

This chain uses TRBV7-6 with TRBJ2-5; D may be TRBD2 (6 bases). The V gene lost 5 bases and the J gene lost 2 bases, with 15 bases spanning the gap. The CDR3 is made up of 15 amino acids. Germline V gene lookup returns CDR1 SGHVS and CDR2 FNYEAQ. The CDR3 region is CASSLDGRGQETQYF. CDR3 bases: TGTGCCAGCAGCCTCGATGGTCGGGGGCAAGAGACCCAGTACTTC.

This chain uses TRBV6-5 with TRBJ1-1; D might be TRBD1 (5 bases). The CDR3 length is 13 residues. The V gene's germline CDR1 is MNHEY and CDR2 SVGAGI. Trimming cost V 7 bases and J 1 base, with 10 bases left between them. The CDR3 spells CASTGHSNTEAFF. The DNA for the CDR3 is TGTGCCAGCACTGGACATTCGAACACTGAAGCTTTCTTT.

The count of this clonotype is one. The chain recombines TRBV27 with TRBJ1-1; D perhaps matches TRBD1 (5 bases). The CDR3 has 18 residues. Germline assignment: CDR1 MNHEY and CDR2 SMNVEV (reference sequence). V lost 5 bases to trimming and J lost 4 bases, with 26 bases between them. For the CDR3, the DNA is TGTGCCAGCAGTCCCATACCCCCGGGGGAGGTTTTGGGCACTGAAGCTTTCTTT. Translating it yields CASSPIPPGEVLGTEAFF.

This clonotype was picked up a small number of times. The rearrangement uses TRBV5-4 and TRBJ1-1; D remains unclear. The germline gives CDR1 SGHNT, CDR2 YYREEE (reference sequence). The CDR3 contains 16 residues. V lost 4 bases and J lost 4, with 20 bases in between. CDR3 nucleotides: TGTGCCAGCAGCCCCGCAGAGGTTGGAGAGGGCACTGAAGCTTTCTTT. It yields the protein CASSPAEVGEGTEAFF.

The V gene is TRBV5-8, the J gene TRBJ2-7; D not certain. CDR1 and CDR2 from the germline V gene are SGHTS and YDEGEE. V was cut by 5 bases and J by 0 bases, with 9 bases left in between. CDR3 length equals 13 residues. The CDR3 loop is CASSGRSSYEQYF. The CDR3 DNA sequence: TGTGCCAGCAGTGGCAGGAGCTCCTACGAGCAGTACTTC.